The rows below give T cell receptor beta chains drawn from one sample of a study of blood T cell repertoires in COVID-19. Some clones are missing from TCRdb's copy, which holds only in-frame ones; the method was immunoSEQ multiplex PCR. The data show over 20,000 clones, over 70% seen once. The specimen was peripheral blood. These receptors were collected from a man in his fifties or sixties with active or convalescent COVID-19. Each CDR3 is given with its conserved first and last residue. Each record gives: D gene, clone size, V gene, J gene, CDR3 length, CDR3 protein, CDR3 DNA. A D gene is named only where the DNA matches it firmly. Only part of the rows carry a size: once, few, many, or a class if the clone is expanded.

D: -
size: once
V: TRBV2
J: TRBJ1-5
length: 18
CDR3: CASSEAVGATYSNQPQHF
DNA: TGTGCCAGCAGTGAAGCTGTGGGGGCTACTTATAGCAATCAGCCCCAGCATTTT

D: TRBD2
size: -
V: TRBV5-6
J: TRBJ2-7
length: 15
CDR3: CASSAGPSGSYEQYF
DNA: TGTGCCAGCAGCGCTGGACCTAGCGGCTCCTACGAGCAGTACTTC

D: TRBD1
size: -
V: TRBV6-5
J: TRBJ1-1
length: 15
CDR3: CASKRDSTTGGAAFF
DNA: TGTGCCAGCAAACGAGACTCTACCACAGGGGGCGCAGCTTTCTTT

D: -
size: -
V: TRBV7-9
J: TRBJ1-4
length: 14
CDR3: CASSSAIGNEKLFF
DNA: TGTGCCAGCAGCTCTGCGATTGGTAATGAAAAACTGTTTTTT

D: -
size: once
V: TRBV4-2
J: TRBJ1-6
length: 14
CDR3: CASSQAARGSPLHF
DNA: TGTGCCAGCAGCCAAGCAGCGCGGGGTTCACCCCTCCACTTT

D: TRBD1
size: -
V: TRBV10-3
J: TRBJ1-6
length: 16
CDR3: CAISGTGQGGISPLHF
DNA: TGTGCCATCAGTGGAACCGGACAGGGAGGAATTTCACCCCTCCACTTT

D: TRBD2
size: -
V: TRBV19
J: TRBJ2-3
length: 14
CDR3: CASSMLVAGDTQYF
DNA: TGTGCCAGTAGTATGTTGGTAGCGGGGGATACGCAGTATTTT

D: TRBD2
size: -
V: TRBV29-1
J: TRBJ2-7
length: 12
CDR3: CSVEYGLGEQYF
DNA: TGCAGCGTTGAATACGGACTAGGCGAGCAGTACTTC

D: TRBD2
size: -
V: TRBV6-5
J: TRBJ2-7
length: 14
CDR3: CASSYEAGGYEQYF
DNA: TGTGCCAGCAGTTACGAAGCGGGAGGTTACGAGCAGTACTTC

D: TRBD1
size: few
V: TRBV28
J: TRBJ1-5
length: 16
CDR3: CASSFSLRQGSQPQHF
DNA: TGTGCCAGCAGTTTTTCCCTTCGACAGGGCAGTCAGCCCCAGCATTTT